This is a list of T cell receptor beta chains from one sample in a study of T cell responses to AZD1222 COVID-19 vaccine. Sequencing used immunoSEQ multiplex PCR; TCRdb keeps in-frame clones, though not all of them. Of around 100,000 clones in the sample, about 80% were seen once. Here the sequenced sample was peripheral blood, taken on day 0 of AZD1222 vaccination. The receptor set was obtained from an adult in good health. The CDR3 runs from the conserved cysteine through the conserved F or W. Each record gives: V gene, J gene, CDR3 protein.

V gene: TRBV29-1
J gene: TRBJ2-2
CDR3 protein: CSVAGSGELFF

V gene: TRBV5-1
J gene: TRBJ2-1
CDR3 protein: CASSLAHFSRRDEQFF

V gene: TRBV5-1
J gene: TRBJ2-1
CDR3 protein: CASSFSLAGGYNEQFF

V gene: TRBV6-1
J gene: TRBJ1-2
CDR3 protein: CASSEGDRVGGYTF

V gene: TRBV28
J gene: TRBJ1-2
CDR3 protein: CASSLGTYGYTF

V gene: TRBV19
J gene: TRBJ1-5
CDR3 protein: CASKGVPGSNQPQHF

V gene: TRBV5-1
J gene: TRBJ2-5
CDR3 protein: CASGPGVEGETQYF

V gene: TRBV10-3
J gene: TRBJ2-1
CDR3 protein: CAIRRTSGRAGSYNEQFF

V gene: TRBV10-3
J gene: TRBJ1-1
CDR3 protein: CAISEYRGRRTEAFF

V gene: TRBV27
J gene: TRBJ2-2
CDR3 protein: CASSPWIGGNTGELFF

V gene: TRBV6-6
J gene: TRBJ2-3
CDR3 protein: CASSRSTIPSTDTQYF

V gene: TRBV19
J gene: TRBJ1-2
CDR3 protein: CASSPSGTDRAFGYTF

V gene: TRBV5-6
J gene: TRBJ2-7
CDR3 protein: CASSDGDYEQYF

V gene: TRBV19
J gene: TRBJ2-3
CDR3 protein: CASSPRGQGAHTDTQYF

V gene: TRBV7-6
J gene: TRBJ2-5
CDR3 protein: CASSFRRGRGQETQYF

V gene: TRBV5-8
J gene: TRBJ1-2
CDR3 protein: CASSKVRVTF

V gene: TRBV5-1
J gene: TRBJ2-1
CDR3 protein: CASSRGPAEEGEQFF

V gene: TRBV6-5
J gene: TRBJ2-7
CDR3 protein: CASNPRLGASYEQYF

V gene: TRBV3-1/TRBV3-2
J gene: TRBJ1-2
CDR3 protein: CASSQGRRVANYGYTF

V gene: TRBV6-5
J gene: TRBJ2-7
CDR3 protein: CASSYSGAGGSYEQYF

V gene: TRBV6-5
J gene: TRBJ2-5
CDR3 protein: CASSPGTGGPETQYF

V gene: TRBV4-1
J gene: TRBJ1-2
CDR3 protein: CASSQDPGYGYTF

V gene: TRBV29-1
J gene: TRBJ2-4
CDR3 protein: CSVETVAKNIQYF

V gene: TRBV27
J gene: TRBJ2-6
CDR3 protein: CASSLSSPGANVLTF

V gene: TRBV11-1
J gene: TRBJ2-2
CDR3 protein: CASSLLDTTGELFF

V gene: TRBV5-6
J gene: TRBJ2-1
CDR3 protein: CASTQDVSSYNEQFF

V gene: TRBV27
J gene: TRBJ1-1
CDR3 protein: CATHRRRPTEAFF

V gene: TRBV7-2
J gene: TRBJ2-2
CDR3 protein: CASSPAWAGELFF

V gene: TRBV2
J gene: TRBJ1-3
CDR3 protein: CASSPDSGNTIYF

V gene: TRBV5-1
J gene: TRBJ2-1
CDR3 protein: CASSLERASGRRNEQFF

V gene: TRBV7-9
J gene: TRBJ1-2
CDR3 protein: CASSLDSNYGYTF

V gene: TRBV21-1
J gene: TRBJ1-4
CDR3 protein: CAGFGGTNEKLFF

V gene: TRBV15
J gene: TRBJ1-4
CDR3 protein: CATSREDGGREKLFF

V gene: TRBV2
J gene: TRBJ1-5
CDR3 protein: CASRGQGHQPQHF